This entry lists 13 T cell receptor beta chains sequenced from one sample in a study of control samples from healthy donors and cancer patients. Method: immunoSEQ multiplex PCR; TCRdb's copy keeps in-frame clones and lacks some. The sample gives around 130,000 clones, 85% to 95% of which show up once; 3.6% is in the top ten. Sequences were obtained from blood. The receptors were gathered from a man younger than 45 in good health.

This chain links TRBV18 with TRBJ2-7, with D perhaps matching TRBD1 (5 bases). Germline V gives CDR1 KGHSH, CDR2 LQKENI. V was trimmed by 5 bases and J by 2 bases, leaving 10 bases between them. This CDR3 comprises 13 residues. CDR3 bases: TGTGCCAGCTCATACCAGGGTCCCTACGAGCAGTACTTC. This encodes CASSYQGPYEQYF.

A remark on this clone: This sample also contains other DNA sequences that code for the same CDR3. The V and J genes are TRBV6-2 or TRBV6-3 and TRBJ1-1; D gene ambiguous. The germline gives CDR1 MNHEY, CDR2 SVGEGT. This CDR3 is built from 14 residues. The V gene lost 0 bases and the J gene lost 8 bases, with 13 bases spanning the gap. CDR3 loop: CASSYSGKLSEAFF. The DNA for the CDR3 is TGTGCCAGCAGTTACTCGGGCAAGCTGAGCGAAGCTTTCTTT.

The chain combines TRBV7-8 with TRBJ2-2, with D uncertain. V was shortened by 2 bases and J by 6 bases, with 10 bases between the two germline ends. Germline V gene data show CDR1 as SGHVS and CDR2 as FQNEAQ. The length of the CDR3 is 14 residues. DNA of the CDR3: TGTGCCAGCAGCTTAACCTTGGGTCCCGGGGAGCTGTTTTTT. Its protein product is CASSLTLGPGELFF.

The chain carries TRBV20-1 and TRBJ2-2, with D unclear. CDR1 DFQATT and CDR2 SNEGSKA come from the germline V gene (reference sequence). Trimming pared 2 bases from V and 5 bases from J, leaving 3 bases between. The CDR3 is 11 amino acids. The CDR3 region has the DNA TGCAGTGCTAGACAAACCGGGGAGCTGTTTTTT. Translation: CSARQTGELFF.

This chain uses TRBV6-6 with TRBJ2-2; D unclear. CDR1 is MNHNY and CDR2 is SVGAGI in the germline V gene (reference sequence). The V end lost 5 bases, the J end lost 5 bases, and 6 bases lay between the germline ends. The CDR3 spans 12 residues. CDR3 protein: CASSPSTGELFF. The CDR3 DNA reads TGTGCCAGCAGTCCCAGTACCGGGGAGCTGTTTTTT.

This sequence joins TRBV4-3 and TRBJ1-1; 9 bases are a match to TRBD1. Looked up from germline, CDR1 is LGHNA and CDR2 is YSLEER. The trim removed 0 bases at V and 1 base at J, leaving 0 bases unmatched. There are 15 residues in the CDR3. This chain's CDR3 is CASSQEQGANTEAFF. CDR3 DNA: TGCGCCAGCAGCCAAGAACAGGGGGCGAACACTGAAGCTTTCTTT.

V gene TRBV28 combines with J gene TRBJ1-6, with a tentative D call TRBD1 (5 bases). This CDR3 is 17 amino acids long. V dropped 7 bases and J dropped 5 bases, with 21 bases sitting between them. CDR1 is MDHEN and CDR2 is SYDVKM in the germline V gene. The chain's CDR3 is CASNRHSWGRDNSPLHF. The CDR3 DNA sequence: TGTGCCAGCAACCGACACAGTTGGGGGAGAGATAATTCACCCCTCCACTTT.

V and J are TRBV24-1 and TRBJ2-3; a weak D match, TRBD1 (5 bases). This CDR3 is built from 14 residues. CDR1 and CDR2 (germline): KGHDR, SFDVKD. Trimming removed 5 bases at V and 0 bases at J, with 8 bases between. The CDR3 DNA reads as TGTGCCACCAGTGCCAGGGCGAGCACAGATACGCAGTATTTT. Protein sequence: CATSARASTDTQYF.

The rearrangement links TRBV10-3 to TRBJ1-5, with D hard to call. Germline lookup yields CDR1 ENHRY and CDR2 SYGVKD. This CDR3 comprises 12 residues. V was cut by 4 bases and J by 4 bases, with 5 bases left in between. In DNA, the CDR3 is TGTGCCATCAGTGGAGCTAATCAGCCCCAGCATTTT. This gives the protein CAISGANQPQHF.

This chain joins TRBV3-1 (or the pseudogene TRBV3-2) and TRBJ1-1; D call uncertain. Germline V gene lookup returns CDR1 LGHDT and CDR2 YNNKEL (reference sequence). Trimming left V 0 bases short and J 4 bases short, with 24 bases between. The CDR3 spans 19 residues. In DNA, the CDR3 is TGTGCCAGCAGCCAAGATGGGCCAGGAAGGCCAAATCAGCCCACTGAAGCTTTCTTT. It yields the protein CASSQDGPGRPNQPTEAFF.

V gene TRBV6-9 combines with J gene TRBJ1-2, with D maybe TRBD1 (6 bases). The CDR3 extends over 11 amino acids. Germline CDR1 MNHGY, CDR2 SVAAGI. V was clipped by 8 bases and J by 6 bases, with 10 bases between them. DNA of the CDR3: TGTGCCAGCGGGGGCGCGAATGGCTACACCTTC. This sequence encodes CASGGANGYTF.

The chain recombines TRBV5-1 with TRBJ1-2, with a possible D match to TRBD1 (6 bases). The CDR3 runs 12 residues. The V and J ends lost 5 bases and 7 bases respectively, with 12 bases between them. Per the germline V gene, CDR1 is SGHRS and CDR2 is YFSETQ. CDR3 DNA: TGCGCCAGCAGTCAAGGGGGAGGTGGCTACACCTTC. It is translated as CASSQGGGGYTF. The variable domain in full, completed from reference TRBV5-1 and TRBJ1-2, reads KAGVTQTPRYLIKTRGQQVTLSCSPISGHRSVSWYQQTPGQGLQFLFEYFSETQRNKGNFPGRFSGRQFSNSRSEMNVSTLELGDSALYLCASSQGGGGYTFGSGTRLTVV.

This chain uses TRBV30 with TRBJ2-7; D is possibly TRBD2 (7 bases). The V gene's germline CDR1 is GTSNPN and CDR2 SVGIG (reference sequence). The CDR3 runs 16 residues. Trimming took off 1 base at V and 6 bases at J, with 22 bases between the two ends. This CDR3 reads CAWSGREGGPRSEQYF. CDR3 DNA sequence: TGTGCCTGGAGTGGCCGCGAGGGGGGGCCGCGGAGCGAGCAGTACTTC.